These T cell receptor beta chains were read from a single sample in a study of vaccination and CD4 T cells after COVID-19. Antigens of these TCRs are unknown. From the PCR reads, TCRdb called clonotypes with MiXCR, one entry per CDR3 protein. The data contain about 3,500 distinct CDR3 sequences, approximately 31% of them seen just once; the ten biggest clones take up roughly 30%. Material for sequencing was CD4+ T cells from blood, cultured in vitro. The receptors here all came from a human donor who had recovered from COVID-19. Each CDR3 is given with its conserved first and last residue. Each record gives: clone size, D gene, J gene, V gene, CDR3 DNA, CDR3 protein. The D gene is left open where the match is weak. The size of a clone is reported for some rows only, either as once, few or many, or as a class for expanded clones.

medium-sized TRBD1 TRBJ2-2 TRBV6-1 TGTGCCACCATGGAAAAGGACAGGGTGTACACCGGGGAGCTGTTTTTT CATMEKDRVYTGELFF
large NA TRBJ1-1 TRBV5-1 TGCGCCAGCAGCTTGGCCCTCATGAACACTGAAGCTTTCTTT CASSLALMNTEAFF
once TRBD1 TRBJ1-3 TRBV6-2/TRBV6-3 TGTGCCAGCAGTTTCACGACAGGGCCTGGAAACACCATATATTTT CASSFTTGPGNTIYF
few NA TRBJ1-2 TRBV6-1 TGTGCCAGCAATGACCGCGACAACTATGGCTACACCTTC CASNDRDNYGYTF
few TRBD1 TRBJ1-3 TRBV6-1 TGTGCCAGCAGGAAGACAGGGACTAACTCTGGAAACACCATATATTTT CASRKTGTNSGNTIYF
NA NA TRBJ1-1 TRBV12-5 TGTGCTAGTGGGGTTGACACTGAAGCTTTCTTT CASGVDTEAFF
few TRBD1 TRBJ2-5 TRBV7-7 TGTGCTAGCAGCCGCGGGGACAGGGCGATCCAAGAGACCCAGTACTTC CASSRGDRAIQETQYF
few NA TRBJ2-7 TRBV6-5 TGTGCCAGCCAGTTAAGTCGGGGGAACTACGAGCAGTACTTC CASQLSRGNYEQYF
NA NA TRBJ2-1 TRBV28 TGTGCCAGCGATACCGGGACTGTCAATGAGCAGTTCTTC CASDTGTVNEQFF
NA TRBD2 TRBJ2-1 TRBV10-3 TGTGCCATCAGTGATACTAGCGGGGGGGCTGGGGATGAGCAGTTCTTC CAISDTSGGAGDEQFF
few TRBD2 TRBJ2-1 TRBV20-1 TGCAGCGGAGGGGAGGGCGGTAGCTCCTACAATGAGCAGTTCTTC CSGGEGGSSYNEQFF
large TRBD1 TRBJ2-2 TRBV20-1 TGCAGTGCCAGGGGACAGGGGGCACTCACCGGGGAGCTGTTTTTT CSARGQGALTGELFF
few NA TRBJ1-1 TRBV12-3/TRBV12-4 TGTGCCAGCACGCCCGGGAGTCCCACTGAAGCTTTCTTT CASTPGSPTEAFF
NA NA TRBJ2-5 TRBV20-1 TGCAGTGCTTCCCCAGGACGCGTCCAAGAGACCCAGTACTTC CSASPGRVQETQYF
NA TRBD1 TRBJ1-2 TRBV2 TGTGGCAGCAAGGGAGGGGGCGACTATGGCTACACCTTC CGSKGGGDYGYTF
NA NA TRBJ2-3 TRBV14 TGTGCCAGCAGCCAAGTCCTAGGAAGCACAGATACGCAGTATTTT CASSQVLGSTDTQYF
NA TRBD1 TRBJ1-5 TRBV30 TGTGCCTGGGCTGACAGGGGAGATCAGCCCCAGCATTTT CAWADRGDQPQHF
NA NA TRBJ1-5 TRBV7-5 NA CISVSPEPGQASNQPQHF
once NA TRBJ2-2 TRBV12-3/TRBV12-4 TGTGCCAGCAGCCTCGGCGGGCGGGAGCTGTTTTTT CASSLGGRELFF
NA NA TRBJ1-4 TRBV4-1 TGCGCCAGCACCCCTTCCCGGGGGGCAAATGAAAAACTGTTTTTT CASTPSRGANEKLFF
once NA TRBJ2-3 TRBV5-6 TGTGCCAGCAGCTTCCAGGGCCCAGATACGCAGTATTTT CASSFQGPDTQYF
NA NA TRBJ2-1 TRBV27 TGTGCCAGCAGTCACCCCTATACTAATGAGCAGTTCTTC CASSHPYTNEQFF
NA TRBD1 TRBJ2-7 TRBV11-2 TGTGCCAGCAGCACAGGACAGGGGCCCTCTTCCGAGCAGTACTTC CASSTGQGPSSEQYF
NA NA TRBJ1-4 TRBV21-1 TGTGCCAGCAGAAGGTGTAGGGATGAAAAACTGTTTTTT CASRRCRDEKLFF
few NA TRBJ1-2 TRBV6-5 TGTGCCAGCAGTTCAGGGGCACGGGGCTACACCTTC CASSSGARGYTF
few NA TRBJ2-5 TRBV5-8 TGTGCCAGCAGCCGTTGGGGCTCCCAAGAGACCCAGTACTTC CASSRWGSQETQYF
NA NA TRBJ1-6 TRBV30 TGTGCCGGGAAACCCGGGGGGACGGGTGGATCACCCCTCCACTTT CAGKPGGTGGSPLHF
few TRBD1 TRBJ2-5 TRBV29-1 TGCAGCGGCCGACAGGGACAAGAGACCCAGTACTTC CSGRQGQETQYF
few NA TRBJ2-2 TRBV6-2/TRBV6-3 TGTGCCAGCAGTTACGAACAGGGACAAAATCCGACCGGGGAGCTGTTTTTT CASSYEQGQNPTGELFF
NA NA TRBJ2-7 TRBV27 TGTGCCAGCAGTTTAAAGACGTACTCCTACGAGCAGTACTTC CASSLKTYSYEQYF
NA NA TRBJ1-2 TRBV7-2 TGTGCCAGCAGCTTAAAACAGGGCTATGGCTACACCTTC CASSLKQGYGYTF
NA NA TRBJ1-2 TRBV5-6 TGTGCCAGCAGCTTGGGCGCCGCTAACTATGGCTACACCTTC CASSLGAANYGYTF
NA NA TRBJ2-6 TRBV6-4 TGTGCCAGCAGTCGATCGTTGGTGTTCTCTGGGGCCAACGTCCTGACTTTC CASSRSLVFSGANVLTF
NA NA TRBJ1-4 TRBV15 TGTGCCACCAGCAGAGTGGTCCGGACACAGGGTGGGAATGAAAAACTGTTTTTT CATSRVVRTQGGNEKLFF
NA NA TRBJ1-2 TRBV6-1 TGTGCCAGCAATACCTTACGGCCGGAGAAAGGAGAGAGAAACTATGGCTACACCTTC CASNTLRPEKGERNYGYTF
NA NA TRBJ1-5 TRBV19 TGTGCCAGTAGTACCCCGGCCTTTAATCAGCCCCGGCATTTT CASSTPAFNQPRHF
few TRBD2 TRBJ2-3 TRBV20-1 TGCAGTGCCCTCCGTAGCGGGCGTAGCACAGATACGCAGTATTTT CSALRSGRSTDTQYF
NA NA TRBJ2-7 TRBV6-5 TGTGCCAGCAGTTACTCGAAGGGGGTCTACGAGCAGTACTTC CASSYSKGVYEQYF
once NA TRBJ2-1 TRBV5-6 TGTGCCAGCAGGGGCTACAATGAGCAGTTCTTC CASRGYNEQFF
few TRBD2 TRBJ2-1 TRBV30 TGTGCCTGGAGGAGCGAAAGGCGGGGGGCCTACAATGAGCAGTTCTTC CAWRSERRGAYNEQFF
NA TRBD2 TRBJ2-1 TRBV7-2 TGTGCCAGCAGCGGTTGGTTAGCGGGGGGGCCCTACAATGAGCAGTTCTTC CASSGWLAGGPYNEQFF